The TCR beta chain under discussion was sequenced for a study of T cells in Graves' hyperthyroidism and ophthalmopathy. The V end was cut by 2 bases, the J end by 7 bases, with 24 bases between. The CDR3 length is 17 residues. Germline CDR1 is MNHNS and CDR2 is SASEGT. This clonotype was detected only a few times. Across 18 months, stable Graves' hyperthyroidism was marked by no progression to ophthalmopathy. Clinicians diagnosed patients from clinical symptoms, serum thyroxine and TRAb, thyroid ultrasound and orbital computed tomography. Fresh peripheral blood, about 9.3 ml, yielded the PBMCs. Amplification of TCR beta CDR3 regions used RNA as the template. First-round RT-PCR with HTBI primers amplified the TCR CDR3 region. Each CDR3 protein gets one entry after TCRdb re-called the multiplex PCR reads with MiXCR. This repertoire shows a few hundred thousand distinct CDR3 sequences, roughly 25% found once; its top ten account for 70% to 75%.

The chain recombines TRBV6-1 with TRBJ2-7, with D uncertain. Material for sequencing was blood. This sequence originates from a man aged 45-60 years with Graves' hyperthyroidism. CDR3 bases: TGTGCCAGCAGTGAACTCCCCGACCTTTATCCCGCCGGTGAGCAGTACTTC. Amino acid sequence: CASSELPDLYPAGEQYF.